This TCR beta chain was observed in a study of response to subunit inactivated influenza vaccine (dated by TCRdb to the late 2010s). For the wider study: Deep quantitative T cell receptor repertoire profiling was used in the study to track responses to a trivalent subunit inactivated influenza vaccine. What the work shows at the level of the full study, not this receptor alone: It was suggested by the authors that each seasonal influenza vaccination may recruit only a limited number of new T cells.

The CDR3 sequence holds 16 residues, the cysteine and phenylalanine included. Only CDR3 DNA remains: 48 bases, in frame from the first base. The germline V gene encodes CDR1 LGHNA and CDR2 YNFKEQ. Unmatched junction bases come to 4, with V trimmed by 3 bases and J by 0 bases. Library prep was done by RT-PCR. These reads were obtained on an Illumina HiSeq 2500. Using fastp at Q25 and MiXCR, TCRdb reprocessed the public reads and kept productive beta chains. Identical CDR3 proteins give one entry, which carries the most common genes and DNA. Present in this sample are 500,000 to 600,000 distinct CDR3 sequences, less than 8% of which were seen just once. The ten largest clones represent about an eighth of the sample. Concerning this clonotype itself: It lacks a known antigen. Base qualities were left out, and no much larger clone turns up one base away.

The specimen was PBMCs from blood, collected around 25 months after vaccination. This receptor was identified in a man aged 50-75 years who received an inactivated influenza vaccine. Donor details come from another sample of the same person, matched by shared clones. The receptor chain draws on TRBV4-2 and TRBJ2-2; 7 nucleotides in the junction match TRBD1. The CDR3 reads as follows: CASSHEGTANTGELFF. The nucleotides are TGTGCCAGCAGCCACGAAGGGACAGCGAACACCGGGGAGCTGTTTTTT.